These T cell receptor beta chains were read from a single sample in a study of cytomegalovirus exposure and HLA in healthy donors. The method was immunoSEQ multiplex PCR; TCRdb's version includes in-frame clones alone and lacks a portion of them. The profile shows roughly 180,000 clones, 70% to 80% of them singletons. The sequencing sample was made of PBMCs. The receptors here all came from a woman in her twenties or thirties in good health and CMV-seropositive. Both conserved end residues are part of each CDR3. A D gene is named only where the DNA matches it firmly. Not all rows give a size; the values are once, few, many and, for expanded clones, a class.

D	V	size	J	DNA	CDR3
NA	TRBV6-4	NA	TRBJ2-6	TGTGCCAGCAGTAGACTGGCGGGGGCCAACGTCCTGACTTTC	CASSRLAGANVLTF
TRBD2	TRBV11-2	NA	TRBJ2-7	TGTGCCAGCAGCTCCCTAGCGGGAGGGTACGAGCAGTACTTC	CASSSLAGGYEQYF
TRBD1	TRBV2	NA	TRBJ2-7	TGTGCCAGCAGTGGCTTAGGGACAGAGACCTACGAGCAGTACTTC	CASSGLGTETYEQYF
TRBD2	TRBV6-1	NA	TRBJ2-1	TGTGCCAGCAGGGGGACTAGCAATGAGCAGTTCTTC	CASRGTSNEQFF
TRBD1	TRBV27	few	TRBJ1-5	TGTGCCAGCAGTATCTCGGGACAGAGCAATCAGCCCCAGCATTTT	CASSISGQSNQPQHF
TRBD2	TRBV11-2	NA	TRBJ2-7	TGTGCCAGCAGCTTAGAGCTTGGGACTAGCACCTACGAGCAGTACTTC	CASSLELGTSTYEQYF
TRBD2	TRBV5-1	NA	TRBJ2-3	TGCGCCAGCAGCCACACTAGCGGGAGCACAGATACGCAGTATTTT	CASSHTSGSTDTQYF
NA	TRBV11-3	NA	TRBJ2-1	TGTGCCAGCAGCTTAGGGCAGAACAATGAGCAGTTCTTC	CASSLGQNNEQFF
NA	TRBV5-1	once	TRBJ2-5	TGCGCCAGCAGCTTGGCGGCAGGGGACCAAGAGACCCAGTACTTC	CASSLAAGDQETQYF
NA	TRBV28	NA	TRBJ1-2	TGTGCCAGCAGAACCTGGGACATCAGGCGGGACTATGGCTACACCTTC	CASRTWDIRRDYGYTF
NA	TRBV10-3	NA	TRBJ2-3	TGTGCCATCAGTGGGTCAAGCGGCGTTGACACAGATACGCAGTATTTT	CAISGSSGVDTDTQYF
NA	TRBV11-2	NA	TRBJ2-7	TGTGCCAGCAGCTTAGCTGCCTACGAGCAGTACTTC	CASSLAAYEQYF
NA	TRBV5-1	NA	TRBJ1-4	TGCGCCAGCAGCCTGAGCGGGGAAAAACTGTTTTTT	CASSLSGEKLFF
TRBD1	TRBV7-2	NA	TRBJ2-7	TGTGCCAGCAGCCCAGGGGGACCGCCCTCCTACGAGCAGTACTTC	CASSPGGPPSYEQYF
TRBD2	TRBV29-1	NA	TRBJ2-5	TGCAGCGCTGGACTAGCGGGAGGGCAAGTGACCCAGTACTTC	CSAGLAGGQVTQYF
TRBD2	TRBV7-3	NA	TRBJ2-1	TGTGCCAGCAGCCCCCAGAGACTAGCGGGGTACAATGAGCAGTTCTTC	CASSPQRLAGYNEQFF
TRBD2	TRBV7-9	NA	TRBJ2-1	TGTGCCAGCAGTTTTAGCGGGCAGTCCTACAATGAGCAGTTCTTC	CASSFSGQSYNEQFF
TRBD1	TRBV23-1	NA	TRBJ2-3	TGCGCCAGCAGTCGCCGACAAGAGGGACAGGGCTTTTACTGGGGCACAGATACGCAGTATTTT	CASSRRQEGQGFYWGTDTQYF
TRBD2	TRBV9	few	TRBJ2-5	TGTGCCAGCAACTCGTTAGCGGGAGGATTGGAAGAGACCCAGTACTTC	CASNSLAGGLEETQYF
NA	TRBV27	few	TRBJ2-7	TGTGCCAGCAGTTTCCGCGGGGACCTGGGCTCCTACGAGCAGTACTTC	CASSFRGDLGSYEQYF
TRBD2	TRBV9	NA	TRBJ2-5	TGTGCCAGCAGCGTAGGGCATGGCGGGAGCGGAGAGACCCAGTACTTC	CASSVGHGGSGETQYF
NA	TRBV21-1	few	TRBJ2-7	TGTGCCAGCAGCAAATTACTAGCGGAACTCCGTTCCTACGAGCAGTACTTC	CASSKLLAELRSYEQYF
TRBD1	TRBV28	few	TRBJ1-1	TGTGCCAGCAGTTTAAAGGGCAGGGGGCCTTTAGGTGAAGCTTTCTTT	CASSLKGRGPLGEAFF
TRBD2	TRBV29-1	NA	TRBJ2-1	TGCAGCGTACCGCCGGCGGGAGGCTCCTACAATGAGCAGTTCTTC	CSVPPAGGSYNEQFF
NA	TRBV5-6	NA	TRBJ2-1	TGTGCCAGCAGCCCGGGGAGCAATGAGCAGTTCTTC	CASSPGSNEQFF
TRBD1	TRBV28	NA	TRBJ1-1	TGTGCCAGCACCATTGTCCGACAGGGGGTTGAAGCTTTCTTT	CASTIVRQGVEAFF
TRBD2	TRBV5-1	NA	TRBJ2-3	TGCGCCAGCAGCTTGGGTGCGGGAGGCACAGATACGCAGTATTTT	CASSLGAGGTDTQYF
NA	TRBV5-1	NA	TRBJ2-7	TGCGCCAGCAGCTTCTCGACAGCTACCTACGAGCAGTACTTC	CASSFSTATYEQYF
NA	TRBV6-6	NA	TRBJ1-5	TGTGCCAGCAATACAGACAGTAGCAATCAGCCCCAGCATTTT	CASNTDSSNQPQHF
NA	TRBV4-2	NA	TRBJ1-5	TGTGCCAGCAGCCAAGTAGAGTACAATCAGCCCCAGCATTTT	CASSQVEYNQPQHF
NA	TRBV11-2	NA	TRBJ2-7	TGTGCCAGCAGCTCCGGCGCGGGAAGGGTATCCGAGCAGTACTTC	CASSSGAGRVSEQYF
TRBD1	TRBV7-9	NA	TRBJ1-2	TGTTCCAGCAGGCCACAGGGGGACTATGGCTACACCTTC	CSSRPQGDYGYTF
NA	TRBV15	NA	TRBJ1-1	TGTGCCACCAGCAGAGTGGACAGAACGAACACTGAAGCTTTCTTT	CATSRVDRTNTEAFF
TRBD1	TRBV7-8	NA	TRBJ2-2	TGTGCCAGCAGCTTAGCGCAAGGCAGGGGGCCCACCGGGGAGCTGTTTTTT	CASSLAQGRGPTGELFF
TRBD1	TRBV13	NA	TRBJ1-4	TGTGCCAGCAGCTTAGGAGGGGGCGGACTACGGGAAAAACTGTTTTTT	CASSLGGGGLREKLFF
TRBD1	TRBV6-6	NA	TRBJ2-7	TGTGCCAGCAGCCGGACAGGGGCACTGAGCTCCTACGAGCAGTACTTC	CASSRTGALSSYEQYF
NA	TRBV27	few	TRBJ2-5	TGTGCCAGCAGTAATACCAGGGACACCGGCCGGTACTTC	CASSNTRDTGRYF
TRBD1	TRBV27	NA	TRBJ2-7	TGTGCCAGCGCCAATCGCTACAGGGGCACCTACGAGCAGTACTTC	CASANRYRGTYEQYF
NA	TRBV6-5	once	TRBJ1-3	TGTGGCACCGGTTCTGGAAACACCATATATTTT	CGTGSGNTIYF
NA	TRBV9	NA	TRBJ2-2	TGTGCCAGCAGCGCCTTCCGGGCCGGGGAGCTGTTTTTT	CASSAFRAGELFF
TRBD1	TRBV5-1	NA	TRBJ2-3	TGCGCCAGCAGGACAGGGGTAGGCACAGATACGCAGTATTTT	CASRTGVGTDTQYF
NA	TRBV7-7	NA	TRBJ2-5	TGTGCCAGCAGCTTAGCCCTCCAGGGAGGAGAGACCCAGTACTTC	CASSLALQGGETQYF
TRBD2	TRBV18	NA	TRBJ2-1	TGTGCCAGCTCACCACGATTTCTAGCGGGACCTTCCTACAATGAGCAGTTCTTC	CASSPRFLAGPSYNEQFF
NA	TRBV28	NA	TRBJ1-1	TGTGCCAGCAGTCTACAGAGGAACACTGAAGCTTTCTTT	CASSLQRNTEAFF
TRBD1	TRBV18	NA	TRBJ1-1	TGTGCCAGCTCACCTTCGACAGGGGCGAAGACTGAAGCTTTCTTT	CASSPSTGAKTEAFF